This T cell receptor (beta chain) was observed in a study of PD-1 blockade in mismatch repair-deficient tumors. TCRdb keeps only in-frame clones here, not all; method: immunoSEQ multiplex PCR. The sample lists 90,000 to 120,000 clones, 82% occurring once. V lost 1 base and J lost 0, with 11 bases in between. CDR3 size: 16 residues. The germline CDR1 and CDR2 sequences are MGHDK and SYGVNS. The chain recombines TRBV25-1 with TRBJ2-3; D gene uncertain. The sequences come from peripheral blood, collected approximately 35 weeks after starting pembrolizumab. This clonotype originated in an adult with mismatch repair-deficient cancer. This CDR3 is CASSEFFRVSTDTQYF. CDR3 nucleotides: TGTGCCAGCAGTGAATTTTTTAGGGTGAGCACAGATACGCAGTATTTT.